Sequencing of this T cell receptor beta chain was carried out in a study of cytomegalovirus exposure and HLA in healthy donors. Primers included in the PCR were 60 Vbeta and 13 Jbeta primers. Generated by immunoSEQ multiplex PCR, the TCRdb table keeps only in-frame clones and is missing some. The sample lists tens of thousands of clones; roughly 73% were seen once. The ends were cut back, 6 bases at V and 0 bases at J, with 12 bases in the middle. This CDR3 has 13 amino acids. From germline, CDR1 is SQVTM and CDR2 ANQGSEA. Study conclusions and caveats: Presence/absence analyses supposed approximately even sequencing depth among donors. Looking again later, the authors saw that most CMV-associated TCR beta chains seemed HLA-restricted. In an earlier analysis, in fewer than 700 donors, most V segments appeared productive either ~87% or ~30% of the time.

Only a few counts were recorded for this clone. The antigen remains undetermined. Source material: PBMCs. This TCR came from a male donor in good health and CMV-seropositive. The chain joins TRBV29-1 to TRBJ2-7; tentative D call: TRBD2 (6 bases). The CDR3 nucleotides read TGCAGCGTCGGCGACGGGGGCTCCTACGAGCAGTACTTC. It encodes CSVGDGGSYEQYF.